The rows below give T cell receptor beta chains drawn from one sample of a study of T cell responses to AZD1222 COVID-19 vaccine. Only in-frame clones appear in the TCRdb table, and some are missing; sequencing was by immunoSEQ multiplex PCR. The repertoire includes more than 95,000 clones, about 92% of them detected once, and over 2.5% sits in the top ten. The sample consisted of peripheral blood, taken on day 0 of AZD1222 vaccination. These receptors were taken from an adult in good health. The CDR3 runs from the conserved cysteine through the conserved F or W. A D gene is named only where the DNA matches it firmly. Part of the rows lack a size; the others show once, few, many or a class for expanded clones.

V	D	J	size	CDR3	DNA
TRBV7-9	-	TRBJ1-2	-	CASSLVFSGPSGYTF	TGTGCCAGCAGCTTAGTATTTTCGGGTCCGAGCGGCTACACCTTC
TRBV2	-	TRBJ1-1	once	CASSPPGFTEAFF	TGTGCCAGCAGCCCCCCAGGGTTCACTGAAGCTTTCTTT
TRBV4-1	-	TRBJ2-3	-	CASSQITDTQYF	TGCGCCAGCAGCCAAATAACAGATACGCAGTATTTT
TRBV6-1	TRBD1	TRBJ1-2	few	CASSEMDRGNYGYTF	TGTGCCAGCAGTGAGATGGACAGGGGTAACTATGGCTACACCTTC
TRBV19	-	TRBJ1-5	-	CASSIRDPNQPQHF	TGTGCCAGTAGTATCCGGGACCCTAATCAGCCCCAGCATTTT
TRBV28	TRBD1	TRBJ2-3	once	CASGVPGQGAYTQYF	TGTGCCAGCGGTGTTCCGGGACAGGGGGCTTATACGCAGTATTTT
TRBV7-6	-	TRBJ1-1	-	CASSLDGVEAFF	TGTGCCAGCAGCTTAGACGGAGTTGAAGCTTTCTTT
TRBV27	-	TRBJ1-1	-	CASSFEYGQPNTEAFF	TGTGCCAGCAGTTTTGAGTACGGACAGCCGAACACTGAAGCTTTCTTT
TRBV18	-	TRBJ2-3	-	CASSLTGSSTDTQYF	TGTGCCAGCTCACTTACAGGTTCTAGCACAGATACGCAGTATTTT
TRBV28	-	TRBJ2-3	-	CAVGRDLSTDTQYF	TGTGCTGTTGGGCGGGACCTTAGCACAGATACGCAGTATTTT
TRBV30	-	TRBJ1-3	-	CAWSTRQGNLNTIYF	TGTGCCTGGAGTACCCGTCAGGGGAATCTGAACACCATATATTTT
TRBV4-1	-	TRBJ2-1	once	CASSQVNEQFF	TGCGCCAGCAGCCAAGTAAATGAGCAGTTCTTC
TRBV5-1	TRBD1	TRBJ2-3	-	CASSLEGGSLDTQYF	TGCGCCAGCAGCTTGGAAGGGGGCTCATTAGATACGCAGTATTTT
TRBV5-1	TRBD1	TRBJ2-1	-	CASSYQGQGTNEQFF	TGCGCCAGCAGTTACCAGGGACAGGGGACCAATGAGCAGTTCTTC
TRBV3-1/TRBV3-2	-	TRBJ2-1	-	CASSPPRPSNEQFF	TGTGCCAGCAGCCCCCCGCGACCGAGCAATGAGCAGTTCTTC
TRBV7-2	TRBD1	TRBJ2-2	-	CASSPRDRSTGELFF	TGTGCCAGCAGCCCGAGGGACAGGAGCACCGGGGAGCTGTTTTTT
TRBV7-8	TRBD2	TRBJ2-7	-	CASSWTSGNYEQYF	TGTGCCAGCAGCTGGACTAGCGGGAACTACGAGCAGTACTTC
TRBV6-6	-	TRBJ1-1	-	CASSSYLETNTEAFF	TGTGCCAGCAGTTCCTATCTTGAGACGAACACTGAAGCTTTCTTT
TRBV7-8	-	TRBJ1-2	medium-sized	CASSLEGETAYKTF	TGTGCCAGCAGCTTAGAGGGGGAGACAGCATACAAAACCTTC
TRBV5-1	-	TRBJ1-4	-	CASSLASINEKLFF	TGCGCCAGCAGCTTGGCCTCCATTAATGAAAAACTGTTTTTT
TRBV5-1	TRBD2	TRBJ2-1	-	CASSTPTGGLNEQFF	TGCGCCAGCAGTACCCCTACGGGAGGGCTCAATGAGCAGTTCTTC
TRBV11-2	-	TRBJ1-6	-	CASTDSPLDNSPLHF	TGTGCCAGCACCGACTCCCCCCTCGATAATTCACCCCTCCACTTT
TRBV10-3	-	TRBJ1-3	-	CAISGTGNTIYF	TGTGCCATCAGTGGGACTGGAAACACCATATATTTT
TRBV7-9	-	TRBJ2-3	-	CALRGFTDTQYF	TGTGCCCTCAGGGGCTTCACAGATACGCAGTATTTT
TRBV7-2	-	TRBJ2-2	-	CASSLVGGGGTGELFF	TGTGCCAGCAGCTTAGTGGGGGGAGGAGGCACCGGGGAGCTGTTTTTT
TRBV7-9	-	TRBJ1-2	-	CASSPGGATLEYGYTF	TGTGCCAGCAGCCCAGGAGGGGCTACCTTAGAGTATGGCTACACCTTC
TRBV9	-	TRBJ2-3	-	CASSQGRLVADTQYF	TGTGCCAGCAGCCAAGGGAGACTAGTTGCAGATACGCAGTATTTT
TRBV9	TRBD1	TRBJ2-2	-	CASSRDSHNTGELFF	TGTGCCAGCAGCCGGGACAGCCATAACACCGGGGAGCTGTTTTTT
TRBV7-9	-	TRBJ1-1	once	CASSLERAMNTEAFF	TGTGCCAGCAGCTTAGAGCGGGCTATGAACACTGAAGCTTTCTTT
TRBV6-2/TRBV6-3	TRBD1	TRBJ2-6	-	CASSWTGSGANVLTF	TGTGCCAGCAGTTGGACAGGCTCTGGGGCCAACGTCCTGACTTTC
TRBV28	-	TRBJ1-4	-	CASSFFQGANELFF	TGTGCCAGCAGTTTCTTCCAGGGTGCGAATGAACTGTTTTTT
TRBV28	TRBD1	TRBJ1-5	-	CAGSTGVIYSNQPQHF	TGTGCCGGTTCGACAGGGGTCATTTATAGCAATCAGCCCCAGCATTTT
TRBV6-5	-	TRBJ1-2	-	CASTTGWARGYTF	TGTGCCAGCACCACGGGGTGGGCGAGAGGCTACACCTTC
TRBV3-1/TRBV3-2	-	TRBJ1-5	-	CASSQGPLTGNYQPQHF	TGTGCCAGCAGCCAAGGCCCCCTTACAGGGAACTATCAGCCCCAGCATTTT
TRBV2	-	TRBJ2-6	once	CASSAGANVLTF	TGTGCCAGCAGTGCCGGGGCCAACGTCCTGACTTTC
TRBV30	-	TRBJ2-1	once	CAWTNLLPVSYNEQFF	TGTGCCTGGACCAACCTCTTACCGGTCTCCTACAATGAGCAGTTCTTC
TRBV6-1	TRBD1	TRBJ1-1	-	CASSEASTGVLNTEAFF	TGTGCCAGCAGTGAAGCGAGCACAGGGGTGTTGAACACTGAAGCTTTCTTT
TRBV27	-	TRBJ1-2	-	CASSFVASYGYTF	TGTGCCAGCAGTTTTGTAGCTAGCTATGGCTACACCTTC
TRBV27	-	TRBJ1-2	-	CASTDGIHGYTF	TGTGCCAGCACGGACGGGATTCATGGCTACACCTTC
TRBV19	-	TRBJ2-2	-	CASSFSSDGELFF	TGTGCCAGTAGTTTTTCTAGCGACGGGGAGCTGTTTTTT
TRBV6-5	TRBD1	TRBJ1-1	few	CASSSGTGSTEAFF	TGTGCCAGCAGTAGCGGGACAGGGTCCACTGAAGCTTTCTTT
TRBV24-1	TRBD2	TRBJ2-1	-	CATSETSGTNEQFF	TGTGCCACCAGTGAGACTAGCGGGACCAATGAGCAGTTCTTC